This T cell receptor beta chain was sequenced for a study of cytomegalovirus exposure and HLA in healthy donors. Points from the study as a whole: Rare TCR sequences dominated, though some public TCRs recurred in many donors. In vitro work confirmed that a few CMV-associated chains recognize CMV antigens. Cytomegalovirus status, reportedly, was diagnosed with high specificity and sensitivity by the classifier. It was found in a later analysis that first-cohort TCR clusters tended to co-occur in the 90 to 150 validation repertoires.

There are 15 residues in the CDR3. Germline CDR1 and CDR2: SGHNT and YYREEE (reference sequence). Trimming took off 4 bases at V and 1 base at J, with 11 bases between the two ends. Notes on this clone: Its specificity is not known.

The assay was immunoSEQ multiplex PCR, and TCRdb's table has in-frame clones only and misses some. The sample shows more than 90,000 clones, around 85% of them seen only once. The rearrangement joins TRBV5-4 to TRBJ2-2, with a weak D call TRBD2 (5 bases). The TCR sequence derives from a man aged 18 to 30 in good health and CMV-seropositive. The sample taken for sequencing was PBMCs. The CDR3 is CASSLLAGNTGELFF. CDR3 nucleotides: TGTGCCAGCAGCCTACTGGCGGGGAACACCGGGGAGCTGTTTTTT.